Listed below are T cell receptor beta chains from one sample, sequenced in a study of response to subunit inactivated influenza vaccine. TCRdb re-analysed the RT-PCR reads in MiXCR, keeping a single row per CDR3 protein. The data hold 500,000 to 550,000 distinct CDR3 sequences, with around 21% observed a single time. These data also formed part of another study, on T cells expressing NK-cell markers.

The material sequenced was CD4+ T cells sorted from PBMCs, taken 11 to 12 days after vaccination. The receptors were gathered from a man over 45 who received an inactivated influenza vaccine. The conserved cysteine and the conserved F or W are not part of the CDR3 here. Each record gives: CDR3 protein, V gene, clone size, J gene. Clone size is given for some rows only: seen once, a few or many times, or a class if the clone is expanded.

cdr3_aa: ASSVWGRDTQY; v_call: TRBV5-1; clone_size: few; j_call: TRBJ2-3
cdr3_aa: ASSDGTGPYEQY; v_call: TRBV6-2/TRBV6-3; clone_size: .; j_call: TRBJ2-7
cdr3_aa: ASRIGETQY; v_call: TRBV6-5; clone_size: .; j_call: TRBJ2-5
cdr3_aa: ASTRQGVQETQY; v_call: TRBV7-2; clone_size: .; j_call: TRBJ2-5
cdr3_aa: AISDESRKADTQY; v_call: TRBV10-3; clone_size: many; j_call: TRBJ2-3
cdr3_aa: ASSLKRARVSYEQY; v_call: TRBV12-3/TRBV12-4; clone_size: few; j_call: TRBJ2-7
cdr3_aa: ASSWQGPDQPQH; v_call: TRBV28; clone_size: .; j_call: TRBJ1-5
cdr3_aa: ASSFGWTSPADETQY; v_call: TRBV5-7; clone_size: few; j_call: TRBJ2-5
cdr3_aa: AWSVPIPRGDYNEQF; v_call: TRBV30; clone_size: few; j_call: TRBJ2-1
cdr3_aa: ASSRKWGRFKETQY; v_call: TRBV6-1; clone_size: .; j_call: TRBJ2-5
cdr3_aa: ASSLDPAYGYT; v_call: TRBV12-3/TRBV12-4; clone_size: many; j_call: TRBJ1-2
cdr3_aa: SVELGAGAEAF; v_call: TRBV29-1; clone_size: few; j_call: TRBJ1-1
cdr3_aa: ASRALLAREQF; v_call: TRBV3-1; clone_size: .; j_call: TRBJ2-1
cdr3_aa: ASSVRQDSRSPLH; v_call: TRBV9; clone_size: .; j_call: TRBJ1-6
cdr3_aa: ASSQTRSAGELF; v_call: TRBV6-2/TRBV6-3; clone_size: few; j_call: TRBJ2-2
cdr3_aa: ASNRGPGDTGELF; v_call: TRBV9; clone_size: .; j_call: TRBJ2-2
cdr3_aa: ASSLEAGGGELF; v_call: TRBV12-3/TRBV12-4; clone_size: few; j_call: TRBJ2-2
cdr3_aa: ASSADLPNTGELF; v_call: TRBV9; clone_size: few; j_call: TRBJ2-2
cdr3_aa: ASAPDTSNQPQH; v_call: TRBV12-3/TRBV12-4; clone_size: .; j_call: TRBJ1-5
cdr3_aa: SARSGRDVDGYT; v_call: TRBV20-1; clone_size: few; j_call: TRBJ1-2
cdr3_aa: ASSLGGIHVAYEQY; v_call: TRBV7-9; clone_size: few; j_call: TRBJ2-7
cdr3_aa: ASSLAPPAQISTDTQY; v_call: TRBV5-5; clone_size: .; j_call: TRBJ2-3
cdr3_aa: SASLGSGNEQF; v_call: TRBV20-1; clone_size: .; j_call: TRBJ2-1
cdr3_aa: ASSPRGSGRANEQF; v_call: TRBV9; clone_size: .; j_call: TRBJ2-1
cdr3_aa: ASSSAGLYNEQF; v_call: TRBV6-2/TRBV6-3; clone_size: .; j_call: TRBJ2-1
cdr3_aa: ASSSGTTIY; v_call: TRBV12-3/TRBV12-4; clone_size: few; j_call: TRBJ1-3
cdr3_aa: ASKFFGADTQY; v_call: TRBV5-5; clone_size: few; j_call: TRBJ2-3
cdr3_aa: ASSRGDPSTDTQY; v_call: TRBV5-1; clone_size: .; j_call: TRBJ2-3
cdr3_aa: ASSLGRVADTQY; v_call: TRBV5-1; clone_size: .; j_call: TRBJ2-3
cdr3_aa: ASHAAGRGNTEAF; v_call: TRBV6-1; clone_size: .; j_call: TRBJ1-1
cdr3_aa: ASSLALAGDTDTQY; v_call: TRBV5-1; clone_size: .; j_call: TRBJ2-3
cdr3_aa: SALGQVYYEQY; v_call: TRBV20-1; clone_size: few; j_call: TRBJ2-7
cdr3_aa: ASSRIQSSYEQY; v_call: TRBV6-2/TRBV6-3; clone_size: .; j_call: TRBJ2-7
cdr3_aa: ASSPSGIGELF; v_call: TRBV6-2/TRBV6-3; clone_size: once; j_call: TRBJ2-2
cdr3_aa: SASSFRGLTDTQY; v_call: TRBV20-1; clone_size: .; j_call: TRBJ2-3
cdr3_aa: ASSWGTATYGYT; v_call: TRBV6-5; clone_size: few; j_call: TRBJ1-2
cdr3_aa: ASSLRRRGADTQY; v_call: TRBV7-2; clone_size: few; j_call: TRBJ2-3
cdr3_aa: ASSLQGPGNEQF; v_call: TRBV5-4; clone_size: few; j_call: TRBJ2-1
cdr3_aa: AISVGENTEAF; v_call: TRBV10-3; clone_size: .; j_call: TRBJ1-1
cdr3_aa: SAGDRWGNEKLF; v_call: TRBV20-1; clone_size: few; j_call: TRBJ1-4
cdr3_aa: AITGTSGGNEQF; v_call: TRBV10-3; clone_size: .; j_call: TRBJ2-1